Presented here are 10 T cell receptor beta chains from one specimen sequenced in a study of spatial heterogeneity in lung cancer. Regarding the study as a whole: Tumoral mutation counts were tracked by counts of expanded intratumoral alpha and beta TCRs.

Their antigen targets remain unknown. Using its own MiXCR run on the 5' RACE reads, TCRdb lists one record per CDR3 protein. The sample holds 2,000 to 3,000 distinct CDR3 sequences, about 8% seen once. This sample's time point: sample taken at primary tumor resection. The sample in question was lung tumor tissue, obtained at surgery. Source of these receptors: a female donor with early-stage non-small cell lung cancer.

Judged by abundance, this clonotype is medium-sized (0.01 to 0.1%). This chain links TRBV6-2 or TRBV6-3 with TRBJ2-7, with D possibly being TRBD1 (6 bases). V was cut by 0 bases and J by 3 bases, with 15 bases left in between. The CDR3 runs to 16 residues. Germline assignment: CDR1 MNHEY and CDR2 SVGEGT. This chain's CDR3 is CASSYSRTDRFYEQYF. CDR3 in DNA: TGTGCCAGCAGTTACTCGCGGACAGATAGGTTCTACGAGCAGTACTTC.

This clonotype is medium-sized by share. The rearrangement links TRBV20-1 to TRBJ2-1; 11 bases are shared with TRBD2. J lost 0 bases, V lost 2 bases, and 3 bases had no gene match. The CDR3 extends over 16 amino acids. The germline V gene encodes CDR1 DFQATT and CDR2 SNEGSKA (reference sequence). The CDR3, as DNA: TGCAGTGCTAGAAGTCTAGCGGGGGGCTCCTACAATGAGCAGTTCTTC. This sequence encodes CSARSLAGGSYNEQFF.

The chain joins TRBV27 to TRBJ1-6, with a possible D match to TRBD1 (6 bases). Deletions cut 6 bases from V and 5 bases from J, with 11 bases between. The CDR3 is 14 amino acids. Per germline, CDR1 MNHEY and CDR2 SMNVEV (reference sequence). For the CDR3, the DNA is TGTGCCAGCAGCTCTCAGGGGAATAATTCACCCCTCCACTTT. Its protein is CASSSQGNNSPLHF.

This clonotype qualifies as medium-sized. The chain's CDR3 is CASSPTGSFATNEKLFF. CDR3 bases: TGTGCCAGCAGCCCAACCGGCTCCTTCGCAACTAATGAAAAACTGTTTTTT. The V gene is TRBV7-2, the J gene TRBJ1-4; D ambiguous. The CDR3 runs 17 residues. Trimming took 5 bases from V and 0 from J, leaving 16 bases between them. Germline V CDR1 and CDR2: SGHTA, FQGNSA.

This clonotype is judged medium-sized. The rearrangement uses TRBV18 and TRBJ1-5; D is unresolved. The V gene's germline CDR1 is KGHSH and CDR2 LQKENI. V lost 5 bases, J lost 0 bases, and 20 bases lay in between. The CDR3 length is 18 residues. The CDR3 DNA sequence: TGTGCCAGCTCAGGGGATTCGGTATCGAGTAATAGCAATCAGCCCCAGCATTTT. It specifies CASSGDSVSSNSNQPQHF.

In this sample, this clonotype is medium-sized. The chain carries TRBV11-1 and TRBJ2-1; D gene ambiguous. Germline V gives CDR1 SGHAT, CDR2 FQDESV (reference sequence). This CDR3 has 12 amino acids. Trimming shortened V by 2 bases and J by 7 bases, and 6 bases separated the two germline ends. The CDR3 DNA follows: TGTGCCAGCAGCTTATTGGGAAATGAGCAGTTCTTC. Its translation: CASSLLGNEQFF.

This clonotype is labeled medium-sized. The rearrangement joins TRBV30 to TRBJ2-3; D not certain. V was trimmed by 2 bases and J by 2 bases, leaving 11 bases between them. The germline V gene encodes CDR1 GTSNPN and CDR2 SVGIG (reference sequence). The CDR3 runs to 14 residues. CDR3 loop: CAWSILLFTDTQYF. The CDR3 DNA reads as TGTGCCTGGAGTATCCTCCTTTTCACAGATACGCAGTATTTT.

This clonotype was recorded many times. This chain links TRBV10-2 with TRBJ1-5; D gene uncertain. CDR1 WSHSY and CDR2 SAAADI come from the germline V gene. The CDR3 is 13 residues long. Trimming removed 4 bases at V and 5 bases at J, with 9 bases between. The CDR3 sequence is CASSAAQYQPQHF. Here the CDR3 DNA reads TGCGCCAGCAGTGCTGCACAGTATCAGCCCCAGCATTTT.

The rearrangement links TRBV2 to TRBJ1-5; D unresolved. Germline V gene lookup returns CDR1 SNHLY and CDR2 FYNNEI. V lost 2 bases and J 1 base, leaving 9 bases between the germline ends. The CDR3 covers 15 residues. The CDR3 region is CASSESAGSNQPQHF. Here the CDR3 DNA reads TGTGCCAGCAGTGAATCTGCAGGCAGCAATCAGCCCCAGCATTTT.

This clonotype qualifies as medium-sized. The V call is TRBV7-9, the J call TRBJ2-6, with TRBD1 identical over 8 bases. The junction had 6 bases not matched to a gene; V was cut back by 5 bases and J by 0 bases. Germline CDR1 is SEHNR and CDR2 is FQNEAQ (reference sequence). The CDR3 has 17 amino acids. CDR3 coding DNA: TGTGCCAGCAGCCGCGGACAGGGTAGCTCTGGGGCCAACGTCCTGACTTTC. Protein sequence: CASSRGQGSSGANVLTF.